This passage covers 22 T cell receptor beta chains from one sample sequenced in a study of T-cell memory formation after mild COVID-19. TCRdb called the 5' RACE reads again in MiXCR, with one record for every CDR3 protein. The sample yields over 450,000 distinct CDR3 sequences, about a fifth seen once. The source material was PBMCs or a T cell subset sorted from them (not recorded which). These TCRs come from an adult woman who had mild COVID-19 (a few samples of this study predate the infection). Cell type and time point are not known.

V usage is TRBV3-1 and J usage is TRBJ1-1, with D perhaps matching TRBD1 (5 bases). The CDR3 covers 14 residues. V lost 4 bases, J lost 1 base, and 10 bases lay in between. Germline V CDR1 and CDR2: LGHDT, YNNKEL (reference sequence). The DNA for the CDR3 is TGTGCCAGCAGCCCACGGGACGCGAACACTGAAGCTTTCTTT. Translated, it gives CASSPRDANTEAFF.

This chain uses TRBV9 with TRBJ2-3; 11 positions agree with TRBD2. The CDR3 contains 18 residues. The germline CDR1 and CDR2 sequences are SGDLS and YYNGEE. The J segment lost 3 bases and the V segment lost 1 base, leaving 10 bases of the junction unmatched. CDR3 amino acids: CASSVSTSGGMGTDTQYF. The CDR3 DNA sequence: TGTGCCAGCAGCGTAAGCACTAGCGGGGGAATGGGGACAGATACGCAGTATTTT.

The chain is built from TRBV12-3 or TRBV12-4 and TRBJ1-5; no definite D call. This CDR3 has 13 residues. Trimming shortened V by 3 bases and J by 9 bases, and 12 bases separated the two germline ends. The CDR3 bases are TGTGCCAGCAGTTTTATGGGGTTGAGGCCCCAGCATTTT. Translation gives CASSFMGLRPQHF.

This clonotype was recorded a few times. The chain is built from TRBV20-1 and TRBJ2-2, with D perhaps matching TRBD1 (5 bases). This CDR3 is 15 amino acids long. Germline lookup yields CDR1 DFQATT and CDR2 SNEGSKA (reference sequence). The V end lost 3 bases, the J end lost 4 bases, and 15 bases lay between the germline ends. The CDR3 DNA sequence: TGCAGTGCTAGGGTATTTAAAGGGGTCACCGGGGAGCTGTTTTTT. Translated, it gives CSARVFKGVTGELFF.

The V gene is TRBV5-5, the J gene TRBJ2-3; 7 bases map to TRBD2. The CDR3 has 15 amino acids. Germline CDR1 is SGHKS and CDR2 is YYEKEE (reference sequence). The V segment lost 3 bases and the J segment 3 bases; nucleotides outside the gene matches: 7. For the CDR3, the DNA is TGTGCCAGCAGCTCAGGCGGGGGTCTGACAGATACGCAGTATTTT. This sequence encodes CASSSGGGLTDTQYF.

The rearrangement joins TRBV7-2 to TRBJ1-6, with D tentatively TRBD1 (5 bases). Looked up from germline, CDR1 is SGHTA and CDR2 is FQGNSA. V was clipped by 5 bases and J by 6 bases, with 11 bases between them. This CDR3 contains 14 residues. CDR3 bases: TGTGCCAGCAGCAAAAGGGACGTTAATTCACCCCTCCACTTT. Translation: CASSKRDVNSPLHF.

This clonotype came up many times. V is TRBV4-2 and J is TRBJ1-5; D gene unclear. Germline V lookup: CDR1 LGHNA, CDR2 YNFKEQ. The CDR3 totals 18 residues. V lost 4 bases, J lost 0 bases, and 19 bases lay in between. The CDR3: CASSPTPGAMDSNQPQHF. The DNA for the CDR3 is TGTGCCAGCAGCCCCACCCCCGGCGCAATGGATAGCAATCAGCCCCAGCATTTT.

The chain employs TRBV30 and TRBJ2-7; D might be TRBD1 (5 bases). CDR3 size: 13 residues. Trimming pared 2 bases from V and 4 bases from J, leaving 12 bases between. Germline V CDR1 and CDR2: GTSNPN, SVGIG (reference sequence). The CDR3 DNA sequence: TGTGCCTGGAGTCTTGGGGCGCAGTACGAGCAGTACTTC. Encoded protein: CAWSLGAQYEQYF.

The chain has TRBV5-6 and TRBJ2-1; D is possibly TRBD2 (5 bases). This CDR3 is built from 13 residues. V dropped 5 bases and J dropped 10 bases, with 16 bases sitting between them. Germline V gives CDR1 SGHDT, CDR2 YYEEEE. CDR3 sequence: CASSRGLPIEQFF. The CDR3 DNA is TGTGCCAGCAGTCGAGGACTGCCTATAGAGCAGTTCTTC.

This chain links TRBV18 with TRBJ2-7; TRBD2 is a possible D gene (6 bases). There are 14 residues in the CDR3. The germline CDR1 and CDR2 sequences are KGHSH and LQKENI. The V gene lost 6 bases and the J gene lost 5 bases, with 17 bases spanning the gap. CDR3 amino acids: CASSGSFGTNEQYF. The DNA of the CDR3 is TGTGCCAGCTCCGGGAGCTTCGGGACCAACGAGCAGTACTTC. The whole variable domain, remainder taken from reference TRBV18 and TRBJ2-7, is NAGVMQNPRHLVRRRGQEARLRCSPMKGHSHVYWYRQLPEEGLKFMVYLQKENIIDESGMPKERFSAEFPKEGPSILRIQQVVRGDSAAYFCASSGSFGTNEQYFGPGTRLTVT.

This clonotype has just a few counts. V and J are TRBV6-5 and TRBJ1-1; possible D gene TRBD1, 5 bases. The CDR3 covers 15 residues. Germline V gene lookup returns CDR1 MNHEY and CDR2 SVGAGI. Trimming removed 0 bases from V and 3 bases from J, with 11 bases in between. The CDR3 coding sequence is TGTGCCAGCAGTTACTCCCGGGGGGGGGACACTGAAGCTTTCTTT. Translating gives CASSYSRGGDTEAFF.

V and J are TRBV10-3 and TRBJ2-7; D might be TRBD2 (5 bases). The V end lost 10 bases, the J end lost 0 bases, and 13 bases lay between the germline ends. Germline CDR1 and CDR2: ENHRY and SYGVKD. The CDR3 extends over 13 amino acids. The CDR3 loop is CATLVAGSYEQYF. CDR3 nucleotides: TGTGCCACCCTAGTGGCGGGCTCCTACGAGCAGTACTTC.

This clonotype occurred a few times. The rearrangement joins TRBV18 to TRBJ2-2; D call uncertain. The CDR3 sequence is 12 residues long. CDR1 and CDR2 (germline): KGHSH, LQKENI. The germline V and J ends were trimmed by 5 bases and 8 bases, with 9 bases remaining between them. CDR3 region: CASSAHRGELFF. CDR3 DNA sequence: TGTGCCAGCTCAGCCCACCGTGGGGAGCTGTTTTTT.

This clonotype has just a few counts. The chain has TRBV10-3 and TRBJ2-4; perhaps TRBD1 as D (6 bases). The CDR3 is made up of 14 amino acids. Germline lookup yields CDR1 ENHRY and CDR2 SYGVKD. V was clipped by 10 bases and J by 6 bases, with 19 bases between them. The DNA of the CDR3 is TGTGCCACCTCAAATCCTGGACAGATAAACATTCAGTACTTC. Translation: CATSNPGQINIQYF.

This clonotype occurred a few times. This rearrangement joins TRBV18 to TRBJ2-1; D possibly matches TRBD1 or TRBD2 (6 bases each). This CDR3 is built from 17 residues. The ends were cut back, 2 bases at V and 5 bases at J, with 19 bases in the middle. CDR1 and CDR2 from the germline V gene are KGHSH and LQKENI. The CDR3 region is CASSPFPRTGADNEQFF. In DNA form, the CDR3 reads TGTGCCAGCTCACCATTTCCTAGGACGGGGGCTGACAATGAGCAGTTCTTC.

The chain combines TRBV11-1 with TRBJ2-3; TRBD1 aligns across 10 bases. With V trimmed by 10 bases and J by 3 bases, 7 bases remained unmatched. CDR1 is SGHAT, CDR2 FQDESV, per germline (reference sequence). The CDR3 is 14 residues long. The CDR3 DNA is TGTGCCACCAAGCCGGGACAGGGGACAGATACGCAGTATTTT. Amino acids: CATKPGQGTDTQYF.

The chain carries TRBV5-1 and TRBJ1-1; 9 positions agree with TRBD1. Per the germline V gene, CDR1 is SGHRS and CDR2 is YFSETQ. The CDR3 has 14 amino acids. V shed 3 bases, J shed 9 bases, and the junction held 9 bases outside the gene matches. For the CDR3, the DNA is TGCGCCAGCAGCTACCAGGGACAGGGAGAACAAGCTTTCTTT. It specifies CASSYQGQGEQAFF.

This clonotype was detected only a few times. Here the CDR3 DNA reads TGTGCCAGCAGCCCCGGACACGCGAACACTGAAGCTTTCTTT. This sequence encodes CASSPGHANTEAFF. The V and J genes are TRBV7-3 and TRBJ1-1; weak D call: TRBD1 (5 bases). Germline loops: CDR1 SGHTA, CDR2 FQGTGA. Trimming removed 5 bases from V and 1 base from J, with 11 bases in between. The CDR3 loop spans 14 amino acids.

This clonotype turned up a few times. The CDR3 here is CASSRAGYTDTQYF. As DNA, the CDR3 is TGTGCCAGCAGCAGAGCGGGTTACACAGATACGCAGTATTTT. V usage is TRBV21-1 and J usage is TRBJ2-3. TRBV21-1 is an annotated pseudogene. The CDR3 sequence is 14 residues long.

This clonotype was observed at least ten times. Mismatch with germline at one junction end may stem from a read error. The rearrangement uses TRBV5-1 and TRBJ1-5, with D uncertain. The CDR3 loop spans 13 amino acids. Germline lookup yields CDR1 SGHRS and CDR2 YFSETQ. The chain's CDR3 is CASSLGTDQPQHF. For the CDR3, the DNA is TGTGCCAGCAGCCTGGGTACAGATCAGCCCCAGCATTTT.

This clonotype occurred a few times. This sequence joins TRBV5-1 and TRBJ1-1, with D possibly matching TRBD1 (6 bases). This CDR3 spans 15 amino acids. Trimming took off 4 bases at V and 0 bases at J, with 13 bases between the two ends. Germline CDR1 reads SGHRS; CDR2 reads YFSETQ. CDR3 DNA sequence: TGCGCCAGCAGCCTGGGGGCCAGGATGAACACTGAAGCTTTCTTT. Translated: CASSLGARMNTEAFF.

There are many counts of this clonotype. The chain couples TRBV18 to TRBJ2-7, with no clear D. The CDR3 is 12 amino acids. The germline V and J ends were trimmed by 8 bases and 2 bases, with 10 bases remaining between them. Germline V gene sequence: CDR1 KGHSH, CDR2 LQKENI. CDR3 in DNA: TGTGCCAGCAGCCCCGGTACCTACGAGCAGTACTTC. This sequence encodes CASSPGTYEQYF.